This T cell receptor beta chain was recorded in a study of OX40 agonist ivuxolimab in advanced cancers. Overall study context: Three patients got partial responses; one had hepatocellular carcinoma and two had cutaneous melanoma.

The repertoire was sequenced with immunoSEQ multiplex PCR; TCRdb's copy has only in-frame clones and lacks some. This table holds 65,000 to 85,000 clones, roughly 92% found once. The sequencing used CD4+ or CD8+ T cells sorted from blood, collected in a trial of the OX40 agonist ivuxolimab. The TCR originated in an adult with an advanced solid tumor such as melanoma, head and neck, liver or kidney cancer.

CDR3 sequence: CASSPGPLNTEAFF. The CDR3 bases are TGCGCCAGCAGCCCGGGACCGTTGAACACTGAAGCTTTCTTT. J is TRBJ1-1 and V is TRBV4-1, with a possible D match to TRBD1 (5 bases). The V end was cut by 4 bases, the J end by 0 bases, with 9 bases between. The CDR3 spans 14 residues. Germline V gene sequence: CDR1 MGHRA, CDR2 YSYEKL.